The rows below give T cell receptor beta chains drawn from one sample of a study of blood T cell repertoires in COVID-19. The assay was immunoSEQ multiplex PCR, and TCRdb's table has in-frame clones only and misses some. The sample lists under 250,000 clones; more than 65% were seen once. The sequencing sample was made of peripheral blood. Source of these receptors: a woman aged 60-75 years with acute or convalescent COVID-19. Both conserved end residues are part of each CDR3. D genes are given only for firm matches. The size entry is marked missing in some rows and otherwise reads once, few, many or a size class.

abundance	v_gene	len	d_gene	j_gene	CDR3aa	CDR3nt
few	TRBV5-4	16	TRBD1	TRBJ1-2	CASSQPRTGGAYGYTF	TGTGCCAGCAGCCAACCTCGGACAGGGGGCGCCTATGGCTACACCTTC
.	TRBV10-3	13	.	TRBJ1-1	CAISDRVVAEAFF	TGTGCCATCAGTGACAGGGTGGTCGCTGAAGCTTTCTTT
.	TRBV6-5	14	.	TRBJ1-6	CASSYGTYNSPLHF	TGTGCCAGCAGTTACGGGACTTATAATTCACCCCTCCACTTT
once	TRBV7-9	19	.	TRBJ1-4	CASSRRDPGNVATNEKLFF	TGTGCCAGCAGTCGGCGGGACCCCGGAAATGTTGCGACTAATGAAAAACTGTTTTTT
.	TRBV28	16	.	TRBJ1-2	CASSLPPPAGNYGYTF	TGTGCCAGCAGTTTACCCCCCCCGGCAGGGAACTATGGCTACACCTTC
.	TRBV7-2	15	.	TRBJ2-5	CASSPRGIASQTQYF	TGTGCCAGCAGCCCCCGGGGGATAGCCTCGCAGACCCAGTACTTC
.	TRBV19	15	TRBD1	TRBJ1-1	CASSIVSAGGTEAFF	TGTGCCAGTAGTATAGTTTCGGCAGGGGGTACTGAAGCTTTCTTT
few	TRBV5-1	14	.	TRBJ1-2	CASSWSSPGYGYTF	TGCGCCAGCAGCTGGTCCTCACCCGGGTATGGCTACACCTTC
.	TRBV6-5	14	.	TRBJ1-2	CASRTGNTNYGYTF	TGTGCCAGCAGAACAGGGAACACTAACTATGGCTACACCTTC
.	TRBV13	16	.	TRBJ2-7	CASSLLRGSLVGEQYF	TGTGCCAGCAGCCTTCTTAGGGGGTCATTGGTGGGCGAGCAGTACTTC
.	TRBV2	15	.	TRBJ2-1	CASSGYQGSYNEQFF	TGTGCCAGCAGTGGATATCAGGGCTCCTACAATGAGCAGTTCTTC
.	TRBV2	13	.	TRBJ2-4	CASSVSAKNIQYF	TGTGCCAGCAGTGTTTCTGCCAAAAACATTCAGTACTTC
.	TRBV5-4	13	TRBD1	TRBJ2-5	CASKRTGSETQYF	TGTGCCAGCAAAAGGACAGGGTCGGAGACCCAGTACTTC
.	TRBV6-6	16	TRBD1	TRBJ1-3	CASSYGGGTAGNTIYF	TGTGCCAGCAGTTACGGGGGCGGGACAGCAGGAAACACCATATATTTT
once	TRBV9	13	.	TRBJ2-2	CASRAGDTGELFF	TGTGCCAGCAGGGCAGGGGACACCGGGGAGCTGTTTTTT
.	TRBV18	13	.	TRBJ2-5	CASSPPTQETQYF	TGTGCCAGCTCACCACCTACACAAGAGACCCAGTACTTC
once	TRBV28	14	TRBD1	TRBJ2-5	CASWATGRTETQYF	TGTGCCAGCTGGGCGACAGGGAGAACGGAGACCCAGTACTTC
.	TRBV3-1/TRBV3-2	14	.	TRBJ2-7	CASSQQGTYYEQYF	TGTGCCAGCAGCCAACAGGGAACCTACTACGAGCAGTACTTC
.	TRBV5-4	14	.	TRBJ2-1	CASSLAGGRDEQFF	TGTGCCAGCAGCTTGGCAGGGGGGCGGGATGAGCAGTTCTTC
once	TRBV27	14	.	TRBJ2-2	CASRATATTGELFF	TGTGCCAGCAGGGCCACAGCTACAACCGGGGAGCTGTTTTTT
.	TRBV29-1	14	.	TRBJ1-5	CSVEFHRADQPQHF	TGCAGCGTTGAATTCCACAGAGCCGATCAGCCCCAGCATTTT
.	TRBV6-1	14	TRBD1	TRBJ2-7	CASSERDRGPEQYF	TGTGCCAGCAGTGAAAGGGACAGGGGCCCCGAGCAGTACTTC
.	TRBV7-9	15	.	TRBJ1-6	CASSARGQMNSPLHF	TGTGCCAGCAGCGCCAGGGGACAAATGAATTCACCCCTCCACTTT
.	TRBV4-3	17	.	TRBJ2-6	CASSQDRGVAGANVLTF	TGCGCCAGCAGCCAAGATCGGGGTGTCGCTGGGGCCAACGTCCTGACTTTC
.	TRBV7-9	16	.	TRBJ1-1	CASSLGIAGADTEAFF	TGTGCCAGCAGCTTGGGGATTGCGGGGGCGGACACTGAAGCTTTCTTT
.	TRBV5-1	15	.	TRBJ2-3	CASSLSGTRADTQYF	TGCGCCAGCAGCCTATCCGGGACAAGGGCAGATACGCAGTATTTT
.	TRBV2	14	TRBD1	TRBJ1-2	CASSEEQGYYGYTF	TGTGCCAGCAGTGAGGAACAGGGGTACTATGGCTACACCTTC
.	TRBV2	10	.	TRBJ1-2	CAWSDYGYTF	TGTGCCTGGTCGGACTATGGCTACACCTTC
few	TRBV7-3	17	TRBD2	TRBJ2-1	CASSLGTLAGGYNEQFF	TGTGCCAGCAGCTTAGGAACCCTAGCGGGGGGGTACAATGAGCAGTTCTTC
.	TRBV14	17	TRBD2	TRBJ2-1	CASSHYPSGGTYNEQFF	TGTGCCAGCAGCCATTATCCTAGCGGTGGGACCTACAATGAGCAGTTCTTC
.	TRBV10-3	14	TRBD1	TRBJ1-6	CATTSDRGNSPLHF	TGTGCCACTACCAGCGACAGGGGAAATTCACCCCTCCACTTT
.	TRBV19	14	TRBD2	TRBJ2-7	CASSIGAGTYEQYF	TGTGCCAGTAGTATAGGAGCGGGGACCTACGAGCAGTACTTC
.	TRBV6-2/TRBV6-3	14	.	TRBJ1-2	CASSYGNGVSGYTF	TGTGCCAGCAGTTACGGCAACGGGGTCTCTGGCTACACCTTC
.	TRBV2	15	TRBD2	TRBJ2-1	CASSEGTSGGDEQFF	TGTGCCAGCAGTGAAGGGACTAGCGGGGGCGATGAGCAGTTCTTC
.	TRBV30	13	.	TRBJ2-2	CAWSQGLSGELFF	TGTGCCTGGAGTCAGGGTTTGTCCGGGGAGCTGTTTTTT
.	TRBV5-1	19	TRBD1	TRBJ2-7	CASSPLKITGTGLGNEQYF	TGCGCCAGCAGCCCCTTAAAAATTACCGGGACAGGGTTAGGCAACGAGCAGTACTTC
.	TRBV5-1	12	TRBD1	TRBJ1-2	CASKQGANGYTF	TGCGCCAGCAAACAGGGGGCTAATGGCTACACCTTC
.	TRBV5-4	15	TRBD2	TRBJ2-7	CASSSGLAGGDEQYF	TGTGCCAGCAGCTCTGGACTAGCGGGGGGGGACGAGCAGTACTTC
.	TRBV19	14	.	TRBJ1-2	CASNKPTVPYGYTF	TGTGCCAGTAATAAACCTACAGTGCCGTATGGCTACACCTTC
.	TRBV5-4	16	TRBD1	TRBJ2-3	CASSLRAGGRADTQYF	TGTGCCAGCAGCTTAAGGGCAGGGGGTAGAGCAGATACGCAGTATTTT
few	TRBV4-2	18	.	TRBJ1-1	CASSQDPGLGARGTEAFF	TGTGCCAGCAGCCAAGATCCGGGGCTGGGGGCGCGCGGCACTGAAGCTTTCTTT
few	TRBV5-6	15	.	TRBJ1-1	CASSSYGQLNTEAFF	TGTGCCAGCAGTAGTTACGGACAGCTGAACACTGAAGCTTTCTTT
.	TRBV6-4	13	.	TRBJ2-3	CASSDRRGDTQYF	TGTGCCAGCAGTGACCGCAGGGGAGATACGCAGTATTTT
.	TRBV6-5	14	TRBD1	TRBJ1-4	CASSPQGSGEKLFF	TGTGCCAGCAGTCCACAGGGGTCGGGTGAAAAACTGTTTTTT
.	TRBV6-6	14	.	TRBJ1-2	CASASRGESYGYTF	TGTGCCAGCGCGTCTCGGGGAGAGAGCTATGGCTACACCTTC
.	TRBV5-1	14	.	TRBJ1-2	CASSLGTETYGYTF	TGCGCCAGCAGCTTGGGGACAGAAACCTATGGCTACACCTTC
.	TRBV3-1/TRBV3-2	16	.	TRBJ1-3	CASSQDLPSSGNTIYF	TGTGCCAGCAGCCAAGATCTCCCGAGCTCTGGAAACACCATATATTTT
.	TRBV2	13	.	TRBJ1-1	CASSEGPNTEAFF	TGTGCCAGCAGTGAGGGGCCAAACACTGAAGCTTTCTTT
.	TRBV6-6	14	TRBD1	TRBJ1-2	CASSGPGQDVGYTF	TGTGCCAGCAGCGGGCCGGGACAGGATGTTGGCTACACCTTC
.	TRBV10-3	14	TRBD2	TRBJ2-7	CAISALAGGYEQYF	TGTGCCATCAGTGCCCTAGCGGGGGGCTACGAGCAGTACTTC
once	TRBV5-1	14	TRBD2	TRBJ2-7	CASSDRGVIDEQYF	TGCGCCAGCAGCGACCGGGGGGTCATCGACGAGCAGTACTTC
.	TRBV27	14	TRBD1	TRBJ1-1	CASKRQGLNTEAFF	TGTGCCAGCAAGCGACAGGGGTTGAACACTGAAGCTTTCTTT
.	TRBV11-2	14	.	TRBJ2-6	CASTKGSGANVLTF	TGTGCCAGCACCAAGGGGTCTGGGGCCAACGTCCTGACTTTC
.	TRBV29-1	10	.	TRBJ1-1	CSVQRTEAFF	TGCAGCGTTCAGCGGACTGAAGCTTTCTTT
.	TRBV5-6	15	.	TRBJ1-3	CASSLDRISRNTIYF	TGTGCCAGCAGCTTGGACAGGATCTCGAGAAACACCATATATTTT
.	TRBV19	14	TRBD1	TRBJ1-5	CASKDRGSNQPQHF	TGTGCCAGTAAAGACAGGGGATCCAATCAGCCCCAGCATTTT